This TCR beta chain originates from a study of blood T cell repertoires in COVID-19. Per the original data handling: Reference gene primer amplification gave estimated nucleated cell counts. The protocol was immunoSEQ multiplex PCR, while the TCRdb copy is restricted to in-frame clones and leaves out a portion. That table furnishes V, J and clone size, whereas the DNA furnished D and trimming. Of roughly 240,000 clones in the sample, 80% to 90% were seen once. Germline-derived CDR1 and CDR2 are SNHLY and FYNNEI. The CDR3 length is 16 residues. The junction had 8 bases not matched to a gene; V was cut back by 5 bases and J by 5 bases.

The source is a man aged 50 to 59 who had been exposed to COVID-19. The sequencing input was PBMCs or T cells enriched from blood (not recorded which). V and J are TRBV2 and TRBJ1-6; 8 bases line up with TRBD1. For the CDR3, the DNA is TGTGCCAGCAGTTCACAGGGGGAGAATAATAATTCACCCCTCCACTTT. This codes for CASSSQGENNNSPLHF. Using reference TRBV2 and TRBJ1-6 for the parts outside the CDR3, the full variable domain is EPEVTQTPSHQVTQMGQEVILRCVPISNHLYFYWYRQILGQKVEFLVSFYNNEISEKSEIFDDQFSVERPDGSNFTLKIRSTKLEDSAMYFCASSSQGENNNSPLHFGNGTRLTVT.